Listed below are T cell receptor beta chains from one sample, sequenced in a study of blood T cell repertoires in COVID-19. Method: immunoSEQ multiplex PCR; TCRdb's copy keeps in-frame clones and lacks some. The data show 200,000 to 250,000 clones, with about 90% seen just once and around 3.8% held by the top ten. The sample consisted of PBMCs or T cells enriched from blood (not recorded which). The receptors were gathered from a woman between 25 and 40 years old who had been exposed to COVID-19. Each CDR3 is given with its conserved first and last residue. The D gene is left open where the match is weak. A clone size is listed for some rows: how often the clone was seen (once, few, many), or a class if it is expanded.

clone_size	d_call	v_call	j_call	cdr3_aa	cdr3_nt
-	-	TRBV10-3	TRBJ2-1	CAISEGQGLNNEQFF	TGTGCCATCAGTGAGGGGCAGGGGCTAAACAATGAGCAGTTCTTC
-	TRBD1	TRBV27	TRBJ1-2	CASSPRQGTGGGYTF	TGTGCCAGCAGTCCTCGACAGGGGACGGGGGGTGGCTACACCTTC
few	-	TRBV7-6	TRBJ1-5	CASSSTGNSNQPQHF	TGTGCCAGCAGCTCTACAGGGAATAGCAATCAGCCCCAGCATTTT
-	-	TRBV20-1	TRBJ1-2	CSASPRNGGYTF	TGCAGTGCTAGTCCCAGGAACGGCGGCTACACCTTC
-	-	TRBV5-8	TRBJ1-5	CASSREADQPQHF	TGTGCCAGCAGCCGGGAGGCTGATCAGCCCCAGCATTTT
-	-	TRBV2	TRBJ1-2	CASSEGRKSGYTF	TGTGCCAGCAGTGAAGGCAGAAAGTCGGGCTACACCTTC
-	TRBD1	TRBV5-1	TRBJ1-3	CASSFGTGGPGNTIYF	TGCGCCAGCAGCTTCGGAACAGGGGGCCCTGGAAACACCATATATTTT
once	-	TRBV5-6	TRBJ1-1	CASSFFAEAFF	TGTGCCAGCAGCTTTTTCGCTGAAGCTTTCTTT
-	-	TRBV6-5	TRBJ1-5	CASSGQLNQPQHF	TGTGCCAGCAGCGGACAGTTAAATCAGCCCCAGCATTTT
-	-	TRBV7-3	TRBJ2-2	CASSLLTGELFF	TGTGCCAGCAGCCTACTAACCGGGGAGCTGTTTTTT
-	-	TRBV19	TRBJ2-2	CASSMGPGISGELFF	TGTGCCAGTAGTATGGGCCCGGGGATTTCCGGGGAGCTGTTTTTT
-	TRBD2	TRBV18	TRBJ2-2	CASSPRASGNTGELFF	TGTGCCAGCTCACCGCGAGCTAGCGGGAACACCGGGGAGCTGTTTTTT
-	TRBD2	TRBV5-1	TRBJ2-3	CASSKPGLAGGVTDTQYF	TGCGCCAGCAGCAAACCGGGACTAGCGGGAGGTGTCACAGATACGCAGTATTTT
-	-	TRBV24-1	TRBJ2-1	CATSDLSGPNEQFF	TGTGCCACCAGTGATTTAAGCGGGCCCAATGAGCAGTTCTTC
-	-	TRBV7-9	TRBJ2-5	CASSFNGPQYF	TGTGCCAGCAGCTTTAATGGGCCCCAGTACTTC
-	-	TRBV27	TRBJ1-1	CASSGRLENTEAFF	TGTGCCAGCAGTGGCCGCCTTGAGAACACTGAAGCTTTCTTT
-	-	TRBV4-1	TRBJ2-1	CASSQAVVGRNEQFF	TGCGCCAGCAGCCAAGCGGTGGTAGGGAGGAATGAGCAGTTCTTC
-	-	TRBV21-1	TRBJ1-5	CASTPTEYPNQPQHF	TGTGCCAGCACCCCGACGGAGTATCCAAATCAGCCCCAGCATTTT
-	TRBD1	TRBV5-1	TRBJ2-1	CASSWGDRDLNEQFF	TGCGCCAGCAGCTGGGGGGACAGGGACCTCAATGAGCAGTTCTTC
-	TRBD2	TRBV6-2/TRBV6-3	TRBJ2-1	CASSYEREVSYNEQFF	TGTGCCAGCAGTTACGAGCGGGAGGTCTCCTACAATGAGCAGTTCTTC
-	-	TRBV29-1	TRBJ1-1	CSVVEGARDTEAFF	TGCAGCGTTGTTGAGGGAGCTAGGGACACTGAAGCTTTCTTT
-	-	TRBV15	TRBJ2-7	CATSREGLAYF	TGTGCCACCAGCAGAGAGGGACTGGCGTACTTC
-	TRBD2	TRBV4-1	TRBJ2-1	CASSQVASGSSNEQFF	TGCGCCAGCAGCCAAGTGGCTAGCGGGAGTTCGAATGAGCAGTTCTTC
-	TRBD2	TRBV10-2	TRBJ2-1	CASSALAGGRNEQFF	TGCGCCAGCAGTGCCCTAGCGGGAGGAAGAAATGAGCAGTTCTTC
-	-	TRBV5-6	TRBJ2-5	CASSSLILRGQETQYF	TGTGCCAGCAGCTCACTAATCTTGAGGGGGCAAGAGACCCAGTACTTC
-	-	TRBV6-5	TRBJ1-6	CASSYGGGDGSPLHF	TGTGCCAGCAGTTACGGGGGAGGGGACGGTTCACCCCTCCACTTT
-	-	TRBV6-6	TRBJ1-3	CASSPWSGRAGGNTIYF	TGTGCCAGCAGTCCTTGGAGTGGCAGGGCTGGTGGAAACACCATATATTTT
-	TRBD2	TRBV11-2	TRBJ2-7	CASSLGTSGYEQYF	TGTGCCAGCAGCTTAGGGACTAGCGGTTACGAGCAGTACTTC
-	TRBD2	TRBV12-5	TRBJ2-1	CASGLPTGGDQFF	TGTGCTAGTGGTTTGCCCACGGGGGGGGACCAGTTCTTC
-	TRBD2	TRBV7-2	TRBJ2-2	CASSTSGLAGPGELFF	TGTGCCAGCAGCACATCGGGACTAGCGGGACCCGGGGAGCTGTTTTTT
-	TRBD1	TRBV10-3	TRBJ1-1	CAISEQGAEYGEAFF	TGTGCCATCAGTGAACAGGGGGCAGAATACGGTGAAGCTTTCTTT
-	TRBD1	TRBV28	TRBJ1-1	CASSTQGAWNTEAFF	TGTGCCAGCAGTACACAGGGGGCTTGGAACACTGAAGCTTTCTTT